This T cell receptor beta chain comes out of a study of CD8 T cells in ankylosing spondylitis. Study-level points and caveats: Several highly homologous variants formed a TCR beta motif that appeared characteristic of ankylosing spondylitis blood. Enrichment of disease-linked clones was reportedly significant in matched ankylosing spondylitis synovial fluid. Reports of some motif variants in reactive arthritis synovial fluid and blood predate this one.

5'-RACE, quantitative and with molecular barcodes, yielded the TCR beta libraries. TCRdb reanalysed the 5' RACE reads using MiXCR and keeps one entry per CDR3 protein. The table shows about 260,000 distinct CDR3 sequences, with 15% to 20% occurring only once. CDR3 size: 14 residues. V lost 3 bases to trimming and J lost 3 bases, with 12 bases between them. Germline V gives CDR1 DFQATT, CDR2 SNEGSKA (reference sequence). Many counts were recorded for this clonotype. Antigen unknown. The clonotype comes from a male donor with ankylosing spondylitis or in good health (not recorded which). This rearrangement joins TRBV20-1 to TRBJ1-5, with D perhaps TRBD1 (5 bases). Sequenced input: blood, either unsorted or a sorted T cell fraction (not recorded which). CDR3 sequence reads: CSARETGYNQPQHF. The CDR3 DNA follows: TGCAGTGCTAGGGAAACAGGCTACAATCAGCCCCAGCATTTT.